This T cell receptor beta chain was profiled in a study of cytomegalovirus exposure and HLA in healthy donors. As for this clone: What it binds is unknown.

With 60 Vbeta and 13 Jbeta primers, the PCR was carried out. The assay was immunoSEQ multiplex PCR, and TCRdb's table has in-frame clones only and misses some. Here the sample spans hundreds of thousands of clones, over 75% being singletons. Findings and limits, study-wide: A later examination showed that TCR association rates differed by HLA locus, with DRB1 most and HLA-C fewest.

Sampled while nominally healthy, donors likely had unrecorded immune exposures. The sequence came from a male donor in good health and CMV-seronegative. Input material: PBMCs.

The CDR3 is CATSTIPLNTEAFF. CDR3 sequence (DNA): TGTGCCACCAGCACTATACCGCTAAACACTGAAGCTTTCTTT. The chain recombines TRBV15 with TRBJ1-1; no clear D gene. V shed 4 bases and J shed 2 bases, with 11 bases lying between them. Per the germline V gene, CDR1 is LNHNV and CDR2 is YYDKDF (reference sequence). The CDR3 loop spans 14 amino acids. The entire variable domain, with the rest obtained from reference TRBV15 and TRBJ1-1, is as follows: DAMVIQNPRYQVTQFGKPVTLSCSQTLNHNVMYWYQQKSSQAPKLLFHYYDKDFNNEADTPDNFQSRRPNTSFCFLDIRSPGLGDTAMYLCATSTIPLNTEAFFGQGTRLTVV.